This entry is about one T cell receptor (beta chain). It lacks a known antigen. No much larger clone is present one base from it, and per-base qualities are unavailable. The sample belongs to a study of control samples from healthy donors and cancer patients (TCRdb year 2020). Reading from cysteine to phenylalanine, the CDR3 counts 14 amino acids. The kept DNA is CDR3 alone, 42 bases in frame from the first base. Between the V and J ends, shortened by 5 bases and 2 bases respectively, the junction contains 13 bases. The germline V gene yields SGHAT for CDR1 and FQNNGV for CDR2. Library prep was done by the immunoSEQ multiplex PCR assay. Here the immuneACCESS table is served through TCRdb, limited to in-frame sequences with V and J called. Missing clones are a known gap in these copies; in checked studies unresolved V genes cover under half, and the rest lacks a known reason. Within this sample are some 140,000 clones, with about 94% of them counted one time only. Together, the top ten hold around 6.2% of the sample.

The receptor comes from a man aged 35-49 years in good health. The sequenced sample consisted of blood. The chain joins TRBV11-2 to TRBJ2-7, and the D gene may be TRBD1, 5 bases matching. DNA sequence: TGTGCCAGCAGCCGGAACAGGAATACCTACGAGCAGTACTTC. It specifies CASSRNRNTYEQYF.